One sample yielded the 2 T cell receptor beta chains listed below, sequenced in a study of response to subunit inactivated influenza vaccine. Via MiXCR, TCRdb re-called the RT-PCR reads, giving one row per CDR3 protein. Of approximately 500,000 distinct CDR3 sequences listed, over 10% are singletons. The material sequenced was PBMCs from blood, taken about 6 weeks after vaccination. The source of these receptors is a man aged 50 or older who received an inactivated influenza vaccine.

CDR3 region: CASASPSTTGELFF. The CDR3 region has the DNA TGTGCCAGCGCGAGTCCTTCCACCACCGGGGAGCTGTTTTTT. This chain uses TRBV7-9 with TRBJ2-2; no firm D call. V lost 8 bases, J lost 4 bases, and 14 bases lay in between. Germline V gene lookup returns CDR1 SEHNR and CDR2 FQNEAQ (reference sequence). The CDR3 extends over 14 amino acids.

This clonotype was detected only a few times. This chain links TRBV7-9 with TRBJ1-5; D is perhaps TRBD1 (5 bases). Trimming cost V 5 bases and J 4 bases, with 15 bases left between them. The CDR3 totals 15 residues. From germline, CDR1 is SEHNR and CDR2 FQNEAQ (reference sequence). CDR3 bases: TGTGCCAGCAGCCCAGACAGACTAAAAAATCAGCCCCAGCATTTT. This encodes CASSPDRLKNQPQHF.